This passage covers 7 T cell receptor beta chains from one sample sequenced in a study of cytomegalovirus exposure and HLA in healthy donors (TCRdb year 2017). The library was obtained by the immunoSEQ multiplex PCR assay. The multiplex PCR relied on a mix of 60 forward primers for TCR Vbeta segments and 13 reverse primers for TCR Jbeta segments. As stored in TCRdb, this immuneACCESS dataset retains in-frame rearrangements with V and J assigned. A fraction of the clones does not appear; measured against another copy, unresolved V genes explain less than half of the discrepancy, and the remainder lacks a known reason. This sample has about 150,000 clones in its table, and roughly 80% of those were observed once. Of the sample, around 4.9% is held by the ten largest clones. Specimen: PBMCs. The receptor source for this set is a man aged 18 to 29 in good health and CMV-seronegative.

This clone was recorded only once. J is TRBJ2-2 and V is TRBV7-8, with D possibly TRBD1 on 6 matching bases. The CDR3 has 15 residues. Trimming left V 8 bases short and J 1 base short, with 14 bases between. The germline CDR1 and CDR2 sequences are SGHVS and FQNEAQ. CDR3 residues: CASLMQGWNTGELFF. Written as DNA, the CDR3 is TGTGCCAGCTTAATGCAGGGGTGGAACACCGGGGAGCTGTTTTTT.

V is TRBV15 and J is TRBJ2-4; the match to TRBD2 covers 9 bases. Germline trimming cut 0 bases from V and 3 bases from J; bases unmatched to any gene: 6. CDR3 length: 17 amino acids. Germline CDR1 and CDR2: LNHNV and YYDKDF (reference sequence). The DNA for the CDR3 is TGTGCCACCAGCAGAGATCGGGGACTAGCTGACAAAAACATTCAGTACTTC. This encodes CATSRDRGLADKNIQYF. Supplemented by reference TRBV15 and TRBJ2-4, the full variable domain reads DAMVIQNPRYQVTQFGKPVTLSCSQTLNHNVMYWYQQKSSQAPKLLFHYYDKDFNNEADTPDNFQSRRPNTSFCFLDIRSPGLGDTAMYLCATSRDRGLADKNIQYFGAGTRLSVL.

J is TRBJ2-2 and V is TRBV6-5; D possibly corresponds to TRBD1 (5 bases). The CDR3 loop spans 12 amino acids. With 7 bases removed from V and 6 bases from J, the gap between germline ends came to 9 bases. Germline V gene data show CDR1 as MNHEY and CDR2 as SVGAGI. The CDR3, as DNA: TGTGCCAGCATGACAGCACCCGGGGAGCTGTTTTTT. The encoded protein is CASMTAPGELFF.

This chain connects TRBV11-3 to TRBJ1-1, with D unresolved. CDR1 and CDR2 (germline): SGHNT, YENEEA. CDR3 length: 14 residues. The germline V and J ends were trimmed by 2 bases and 1 base, with 8 bases remaining between them. In DNA, the CDR3 is TGTGCCAGCAGCTTACGGGGTGCGAACACTGAAGCTTTCTTT. Translated: CASSLRGANTEAFF.

The chain joins TRBV29-1 to TRBJ2-7; D gene uncertain. Trimming removed 4 bases at V and 2 bases at J, with 12 bases between. The CDR3 is 13 residues long. Germline V lookup: CDR1 SQVTM, CDR2 ANQGSEA. CDR3 protein: CSVGNLGAYEQYF. CDR3 bases: TGCAGCGTTGGAAACCTAGGTGCCTACGAGCAGTACTTC.

The CDR3, as DNA: TGTGCCTGGAGTGGACTAGCGGGCAGGAATGAGCAGTTCTTC. Residues: CAWSGLAGRNEQFF. The rearrangement joins TRBV30 to TRBJ2-1, with 10 bases identical to TRBD2. With 1 base clipped from V and 7 bases from J, the junction kept 4 bases outside the gene matches. CDR1 GTSNPN and CDR2 SVGIG come from the germline V gene (reference sequence). The CDR3 runs 14 residues.

This chain links TRBV2 with TRBJ2-3; 9 nucleotides match TRBD1. This CDR3 spans 15 amino acids. Trimming at V came to 3 bases and at J to 3 bases, leaving 4 bases not matched to a gene. CDR1 SNHLY and CDR2 FYNNEI come from the germline V gene. The CDR3 sequence: CASSEGGQGTDTQYF. CDR3 nucleotides: TGTGCCAGCAGTGAGGGGGGACAGGGAACAGATACGCAGTATTTT.